This is a list of T cell receptor beta chains from one sample in a study of cytomegalovirus exposure and HLA in healthy donors. Some clones are missing from TCRdb's copy, which holds only in-frame ones; the method was immunoSEQ multiplex PCR. The top ten hold roughly 11% of the sample, which has about 70,000 clones, around 68% seen once. Material for sequencing was PBMCs. Source of these receptors: a young woman in good health and CMV-seronegative. CDR3s include the opening cysteine and the closing phenylalanine or tryptophan. A D gene is named only where the DNA matches it firmly. Some rows have no size entry. The others give once, few or many, or a class for an expanded clone.

V gene	D gene	J gene	clone size	CDR3 protein	CDR3 DNA
TRBV14	.	TRBJ1-1	.	CASSLQGLPEAFF	TGTGCCAGCAGCCTCCAGGGGTTGCCTGAAGCTTTCTTT
TRBV7-2	TRBD1	TRBJ2-1	.	CASSSSGQGINEQFF	TGTGCCAGCAGCTCATCGGGACAGGGGATTAATGAGCAGTTCTTC
TRBV11-2	.	TRBJ1-1	.	CASSPQLNTEAFF	TGTGCCAGCAGCCCGCAGTTGAACACTGAAGCTTTCTTT
TRBV5-6	TRBD1	TRBJ2-7	.	CASSWTGGTYEQYF	TGTGCCAGCAGCTGGACAGGGGGTACCTACGAGCAGTACTTC
TRBV5-1	.	TRBJ2-7	once	CASSPGTQKYEQYF	TGCGCCAGCAGCCCGGGGACACAAAAATACGAGCAGTACTTC
TRBV14	TRBD1	TRBJ2-6	.	CASSQGGQGANGANVLTF	TGTGCCAGCAGCCAAGGGGGACAGGGGGCGAATGGGGCCAACGTCCTGACTTTC
TRBV6-6	TRBD2	TRBJ2-7	.	CASSYSRGAVNEQYF	TGTGCCAGCAGTTACTCGCGGGGGGCAGTAAACGAGCAGTACTTC
TRBV5-8	.	TRBJ1-3	few	CASSFPVLEGNTIYF	TGTGCCAGCAGCTTCCCGGTTCTGGAGGGAAACACCATATATTTT
TRBV5-6	TRBD1	TRBJ1-3	.	CASSFGQVRSGNTIYF	TGTGCCAGCAGCTTCGGACAGGTCCGCTCTGGAAACACCATATATTTT
TRBV9	TRBD2	TRBJ2-3	.	CASSVPRGGTNTDTQYF	TGTGCCAGCAGCGTCCCACGGGGCGGGACTAACACAGATACGCAGTATTTT
TRBV28	.	TRBJ2-7	.	CASRLNRAFGEQYF	TGTGCCAGCAGACTCAACAGGGCATTTGGCGAGCAGTACTTC
TRBV28	.	TRBJ1-3	.	CASEDNSGNTIYF	TGTGCCAGCGAAGACAACTCTGGAAACACCATATATTTT
TRBV5-4	.	TRBJ2-1	.	CANGEAGEQFF	TGTGCCAACGGTGAGGCCGGTGAGCAGTTCTTC
TRBV27	TRBD1	TRBJ1-6	.	CASSLTPTGVGSPLHF	TGTGCCAGCAGTCTAACCCCTACAGGGGTTGGATCACCCCTCCACTTT